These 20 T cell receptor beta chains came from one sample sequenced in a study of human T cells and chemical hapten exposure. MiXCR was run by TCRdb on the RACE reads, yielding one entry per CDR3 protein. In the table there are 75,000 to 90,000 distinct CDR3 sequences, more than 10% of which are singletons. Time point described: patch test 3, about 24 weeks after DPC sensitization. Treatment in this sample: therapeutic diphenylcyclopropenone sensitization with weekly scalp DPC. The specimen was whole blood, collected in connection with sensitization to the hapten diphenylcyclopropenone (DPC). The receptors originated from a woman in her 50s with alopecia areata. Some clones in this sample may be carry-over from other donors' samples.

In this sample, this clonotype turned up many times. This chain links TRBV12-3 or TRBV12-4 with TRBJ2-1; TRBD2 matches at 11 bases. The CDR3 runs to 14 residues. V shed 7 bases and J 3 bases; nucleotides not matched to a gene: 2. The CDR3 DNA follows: TGTGCCAGCAAGGGACTAGCGGACTACAATGAGCAGTTCTTC. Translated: CASKGLADYNEQFF.

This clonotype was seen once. Written as DNA, the CDR3 is TGTGCCAGTAAACCGGAGGGTCAAGGCCAGCCCCAGCATTTT. It translates to CASKPEGQGQPQHF. This chain links TRBV19 with TRBJ1-5; D unclear. The germline V gene encodes CDR1 LNHDA and CDR2 SQIVND (reference sequence). There are 14 residues in the CDR3. Trimming took 7 bases from V and 7 from J, leaving 17 bases between them.

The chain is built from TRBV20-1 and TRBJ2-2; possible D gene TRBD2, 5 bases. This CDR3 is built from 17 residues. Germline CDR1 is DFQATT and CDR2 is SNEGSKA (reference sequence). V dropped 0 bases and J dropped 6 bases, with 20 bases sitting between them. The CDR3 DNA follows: TGCAGTGCTAGAGATGCGGCCATCAATAGCGTCTCCGGGGAGCTGTTTTTT. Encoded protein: CSARDAAINSVSGELFF.

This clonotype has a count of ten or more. CDR3: CASRKSSGRAPYNEQFF. The CDR3 region has the DNA TGTGCCAGCAGAAAATCTAGCGGGAGGGCACCCTACAATGAGCAGTTCTTC. The V and J genes are TRBV6-8 and TRBJ2-1; TRBD2 matches 12 bases. The CDR3 length is 17 residues. Germline lookup yields CDR1 MNHGY and CDR2 SAAAGT. V gave up 6 bases and J gave up 2 bases; unmatched junction bases: 8.

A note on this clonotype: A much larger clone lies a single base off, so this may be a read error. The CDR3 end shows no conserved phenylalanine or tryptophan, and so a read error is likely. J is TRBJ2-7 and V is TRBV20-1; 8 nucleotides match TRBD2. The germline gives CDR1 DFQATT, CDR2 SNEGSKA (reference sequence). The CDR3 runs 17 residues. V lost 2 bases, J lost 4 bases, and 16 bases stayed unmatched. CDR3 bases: TGCAGTGCTAGACAGGTAGCGGCTAGCGGGCTTACTTACGAGCAGTACTCC. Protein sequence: CSARQVAASGLTYEQYS.

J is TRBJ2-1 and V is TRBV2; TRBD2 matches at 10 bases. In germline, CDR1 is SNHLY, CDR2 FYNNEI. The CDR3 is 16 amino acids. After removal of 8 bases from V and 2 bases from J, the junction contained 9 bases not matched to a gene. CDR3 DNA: TGTGCCAGCTCCGGGGGGCTAGCGGGGGCCTACAATGAGCAGTTCTTC. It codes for CASSGGLAGAYNEQFF.

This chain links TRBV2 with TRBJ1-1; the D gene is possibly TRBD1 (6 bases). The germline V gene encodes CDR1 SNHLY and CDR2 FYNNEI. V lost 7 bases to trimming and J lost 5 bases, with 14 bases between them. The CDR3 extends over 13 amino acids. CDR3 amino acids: CASKGFQGTEAFF. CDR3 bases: TGTGCCAGCAAAGGCTTTCAGGGGACTGAAGCTTTCTTT.

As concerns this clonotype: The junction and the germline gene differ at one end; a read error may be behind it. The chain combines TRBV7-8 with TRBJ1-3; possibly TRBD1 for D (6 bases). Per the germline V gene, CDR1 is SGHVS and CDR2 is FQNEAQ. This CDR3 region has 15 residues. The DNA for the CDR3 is TGTGCCGGCAGCTTACGGCAGGGGAACGGAAACACCATATATTTT. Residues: CAGSLRQGNGNTIYF.

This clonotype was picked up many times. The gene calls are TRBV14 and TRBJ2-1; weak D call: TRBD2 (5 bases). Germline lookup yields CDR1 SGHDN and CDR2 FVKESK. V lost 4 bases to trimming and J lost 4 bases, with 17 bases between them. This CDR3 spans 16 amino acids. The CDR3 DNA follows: TGTGCCAGCAGCCCCCCACCCCGGGGTATTTACAATGAGCAGTTCTTC. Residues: CASSPPPRGIYNEQFF.

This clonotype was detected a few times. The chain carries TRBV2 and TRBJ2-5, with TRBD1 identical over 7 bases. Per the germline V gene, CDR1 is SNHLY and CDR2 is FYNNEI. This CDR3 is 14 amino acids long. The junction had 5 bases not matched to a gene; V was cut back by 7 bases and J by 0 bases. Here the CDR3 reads CASNRDRDQETQYF. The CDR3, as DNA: TGTGCCAGCAACAGAGACAGGGACCAAGAGACCCAGTACTTC.

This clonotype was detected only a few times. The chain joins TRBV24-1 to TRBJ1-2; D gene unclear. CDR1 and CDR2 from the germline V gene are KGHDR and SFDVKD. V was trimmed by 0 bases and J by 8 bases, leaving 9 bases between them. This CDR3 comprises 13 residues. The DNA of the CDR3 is TGTGCCACCAGTGATTTGGATAATCGGGGCTACACCTTC. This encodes CATSDLDNRGYTF.

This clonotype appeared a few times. The CDR3 DNA reads as TGTGCCAGCAGCTACAGGGGGGGGGAAGAGACCCAGTACTTC. Protein product: CASSYRGGEETQYF. V usage is TRBV7-9 and J usage is TRBJ2-5; possibly TRBD1 for D (8 bases). V lost 4 bases to trimming and J lost 3 bases, with 12 bases between them. CDR1 SEHNR and CDR2 FQNEAQ come from the germline V gene (reference sequence). The CDR3 spans 14 residues.

The DNA for the CDR3 is TGTGCCAGCAGCGCAGACGGACACTCCTCCTACGAGCAGTACTTC. Translated: CASSADGHSSYEQYF. The chain joins TRBV9 to TRBJ2-7; TRBD1 is a possible D gene (5 bases). The CDR3 loop spans 15 amino acids. The V gene lost 3 bases and the J gene lost 0 bases, with 13 bases spanning the gap. The germline V gene has CDR1 SGDLS and CDR2 YYNGEE.

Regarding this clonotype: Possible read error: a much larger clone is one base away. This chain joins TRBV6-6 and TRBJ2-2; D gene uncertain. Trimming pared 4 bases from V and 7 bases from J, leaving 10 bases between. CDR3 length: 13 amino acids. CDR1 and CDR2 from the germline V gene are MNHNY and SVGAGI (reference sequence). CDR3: CASSSGPVGELFF. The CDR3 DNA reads TGTGCCAGCAGTTCCGGGCCGGTCGGGGAGCTGTTTTTT.

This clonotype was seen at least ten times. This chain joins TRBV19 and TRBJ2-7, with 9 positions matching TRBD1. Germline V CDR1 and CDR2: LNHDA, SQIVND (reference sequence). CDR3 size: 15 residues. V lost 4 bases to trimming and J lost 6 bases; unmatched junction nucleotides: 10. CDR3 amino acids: CASSTMTGGAVEQYF. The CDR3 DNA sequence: TGTGCCAGTAGTACTATGACAGGGGGAGCTGTCGAGCAGTACTTC.

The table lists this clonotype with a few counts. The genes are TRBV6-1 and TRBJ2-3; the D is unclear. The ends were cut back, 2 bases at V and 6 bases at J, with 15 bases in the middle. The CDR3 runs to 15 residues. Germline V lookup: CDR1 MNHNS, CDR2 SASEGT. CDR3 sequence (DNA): TGTGCCAGCAGTGAACGAGAACTTTACTCGGATACGCAGTATTTT. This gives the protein CASSERELYSDTQYF.

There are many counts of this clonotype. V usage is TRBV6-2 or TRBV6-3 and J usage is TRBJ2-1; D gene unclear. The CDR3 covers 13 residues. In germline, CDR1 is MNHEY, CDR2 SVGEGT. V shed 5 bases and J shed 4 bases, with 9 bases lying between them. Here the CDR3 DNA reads TGTGCCAGCAGTCTTACGTCTTACAATGAGCAGTTCTTC. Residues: CASSLTSYNEQFF.

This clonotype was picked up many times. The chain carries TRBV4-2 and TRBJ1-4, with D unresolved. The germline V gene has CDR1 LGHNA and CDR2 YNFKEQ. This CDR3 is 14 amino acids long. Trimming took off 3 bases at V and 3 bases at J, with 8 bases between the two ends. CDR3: CASSHPSPNEKLFF. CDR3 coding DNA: TGTGCCAGCAGCCATCCTAGCCCTAATGAAAAACTGTTTTTT.

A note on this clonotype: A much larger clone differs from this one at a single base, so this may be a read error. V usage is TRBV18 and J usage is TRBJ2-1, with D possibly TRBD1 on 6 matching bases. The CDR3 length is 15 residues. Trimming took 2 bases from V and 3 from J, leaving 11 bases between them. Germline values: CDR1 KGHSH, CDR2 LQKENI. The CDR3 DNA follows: TGTGCCAGCTCACCATCGGACAGCTTCTACAATGAGCAGTTCTTC. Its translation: CASSPSDSFYNEQFF. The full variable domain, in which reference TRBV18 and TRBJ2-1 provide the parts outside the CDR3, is NAGVMQNPRHLVRRRGQEARLRCSPMKGHSHVYWYRQLPEEGLKFMVYLQKENIIDESGMPKERFSAEFPKEGPSILRIQQVVRGDSAAYFCASSPSDSFYNEQFFGPGTRLTVL.

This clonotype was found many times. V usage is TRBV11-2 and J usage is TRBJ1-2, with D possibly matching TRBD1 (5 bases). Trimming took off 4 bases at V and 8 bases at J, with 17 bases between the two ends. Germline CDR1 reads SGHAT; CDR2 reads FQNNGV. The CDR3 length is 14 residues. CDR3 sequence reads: CASSSSGWGTGYTF. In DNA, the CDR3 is TGTGCCAGCAGCTCTAGCGGATGGGGGACCGGCTACACCTTC. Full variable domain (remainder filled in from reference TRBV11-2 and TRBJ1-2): EAGVAQSPRYKIIEKRQSVAFWCNPISGHATLYWYQQILGQGPKLLIQFQNNGVVDDSQLPKDRFSAERLKGVDSTLKIQPAKLEDSAVYLCASSSSGWGTGYTFGSGTRLTVV.